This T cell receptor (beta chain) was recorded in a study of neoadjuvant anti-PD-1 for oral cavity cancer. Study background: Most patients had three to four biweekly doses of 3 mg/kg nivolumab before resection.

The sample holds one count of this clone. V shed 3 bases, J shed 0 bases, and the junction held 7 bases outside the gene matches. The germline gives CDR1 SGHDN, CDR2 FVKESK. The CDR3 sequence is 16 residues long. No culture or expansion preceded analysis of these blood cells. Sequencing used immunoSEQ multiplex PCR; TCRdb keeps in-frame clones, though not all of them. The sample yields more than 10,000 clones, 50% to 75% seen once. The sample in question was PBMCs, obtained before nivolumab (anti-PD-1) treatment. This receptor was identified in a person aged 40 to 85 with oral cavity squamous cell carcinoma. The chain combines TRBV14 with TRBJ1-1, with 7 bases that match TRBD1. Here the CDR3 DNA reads TGTGCCAGCAGCCACCCTAGACAGGGAATGAACACTGAAGCTTTCTTT. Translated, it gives CASSHPRQGMNTEAFF.